This T cell receptor beta chain was documented in a study of T cells after yellow fever vaccination. Findings and caveats of the study: Weaker overall, the secondary response nonetheless peaked faster (day 5 versus 15). Booster sampling recovered most clones from primary vaccination (around 96% CD4, around 90% CD8).

5'RACE template switching produced TCR cDNA carrying a universal primer site and UMIs. TCRdb re-called the 5' RACE reads with MiXCR, one entry per CDR3 protein. This table has 300,000 to 400,000 distinct CDR3 sequences, about 4% appearing once. This clonotype was recorded many times. The target antigen is unknown. The length of the CDR3 is 15 residues. Trimming removed 4 bases from V and 5 bases from J, with 15 bases in between. CDR1 and CDR2 (germline): SGHDN, FVKESK. The source of this sequence is a young man who received the YFV17D yellow fever vaccine. The sequencing used PBMCs, collected 5 days after the yellow fever booster vaccination. The chain combines TRBV14 with TRBJ2-1; the D call may be TRBD1 or TRBD2 (6 bases each). The chain's CDR3 is CASSLGGGVHNEQFF. CDR3 nucleotide sequence: TGTGCCAGCAGCCTTGGAGGGGGAGTCCACAATGAGCAGTTCTTC.